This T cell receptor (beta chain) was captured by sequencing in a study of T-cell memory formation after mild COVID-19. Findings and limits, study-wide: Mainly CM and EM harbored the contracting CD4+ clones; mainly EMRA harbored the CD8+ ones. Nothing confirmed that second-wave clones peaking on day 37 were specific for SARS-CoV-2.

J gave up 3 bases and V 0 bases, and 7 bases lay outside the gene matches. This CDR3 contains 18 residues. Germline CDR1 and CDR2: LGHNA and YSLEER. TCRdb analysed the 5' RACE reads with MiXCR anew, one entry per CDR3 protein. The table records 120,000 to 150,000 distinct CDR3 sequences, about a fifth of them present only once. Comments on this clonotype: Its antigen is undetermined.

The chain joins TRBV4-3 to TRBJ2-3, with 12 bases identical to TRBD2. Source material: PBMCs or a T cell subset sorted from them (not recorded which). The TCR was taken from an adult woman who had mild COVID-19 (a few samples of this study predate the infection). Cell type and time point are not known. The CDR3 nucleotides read TGCGCCAGCAGCCAAGAGGTTTTCGGACTAGCGGGAACAGATACGCAGTATTTT. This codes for CASSQEVFGLAGTDTQYF.